This T cell receptor beta chain emerged from a study of cytomegalovirus exposure and HLA in healthy donors. PCR primers comprised 60 Vbeta and 13 Jbeta primers. The data were produced by immunoSEQ multiplex PCR, yet TCRdb's version contains in-frame clones alone and is incomplete. Of 100,000 to 150,000 clones listed, roughly 82% are singletons. Points on this clone: The antigen is undetermined.

General study points: A list of approximately 160 TCR beta chains associated with cytomegalovirus was given.

V lost 4 bases, J lost 10 bases, and 6 bases stayed unmatched. The CDR3 runs to 14 residues. Germline loops: CDR1 SEHNR, CDR2 FQNEAQ (reference sequence). V and J are TRBV7-9 and TRBJ1-6; 8 bases agree with TRBD1. The clonotype comes from a man between 18 and 29 years old in good health and CMV-seropositive. Sequencing used PBMCs. Here the CDR3 DNA reads TGTGCCAGCAGCTCCGACAGGGGTCAATCACCCCTCCACTTT. Protein: CASSSDRGQSPLHF.